The rows below give T cell receptor beta chains drawn from one sample of a study of T cell responses to AZD1222 COVID-19 vaccine. Assay: immunoSEQ multiplex PCR; the TCRdb copy retains only in-frame clones and omits some. This sample has 160,000 or so clones, with less than 95% found just once. The sample here was peripheral blood, taken on day 0 of AZD1222 vaccination. These receptors were obtained from an adult in good health. CDR3s include the opening cysteine and the closing phenylalanine or tryptophan. The D gene is left open where the match is weak. The size entry is marked missing in some rows and otherwise reads once, few, many or a size class.

TRBV27	TRBJ1-1	.	.	TGTGCCAGTAGTTTCACGGTTATCGCGCTAGGCACTGAAGCTTTCTTT	CASSFTVIALGTEAFF
TRBV5-1	TRBJ2-1	TRBD2	.	TGCGCCAGCAGCTTTACTAGCGGGAGAGAGGATGAGCAGTTCTTC	CASSFTSGREDEQFF
TRBV9	TRBJ2-1	.	once	TGTGCCAGCAGCGTAGCTACAGAAAATGAGCAGTTCTTC	CASSVATENEQFF
TRBV18	TRBJ2-5	TRBD2	.	TGTGCCAGCTCGCGCACTAGCGGGACCGACCAAGAGACCCAGTACTTC	CASSRTSGTDQETQYF
TRBV7-9	TRBJ1-2	.	once	TGTGCCAGCAGCCCTAGGGCAGCCGCTAACTATGGCTACACCTTC	CASSPRAAANYGYTF
TRBV6-5	TRBJ1-1	.	.	TGTGCCAGCAGTTACTCGCGGGGACGGAACACTGAAGCTTTCTTT	CASSYSRGRNTEAFF
TRBV5-1	TRBJ2-7	TRBD2	.	TGCGCCAGCAGCTCCTCTAGGGGAGGGACCTACGAGCAGTACTTC	CASSSSRGGTYEQYF
TRBV28	TRBJ1-3	.	once	TGTGCCAGCAGTTTAGGCGGTGTCGGACGGCACTCTGGAAACACCATATATTTT	CASSLGGVGRHSGNTIYF
TRBV27	TRBJ2-3	.	.	TGTGCCAGCAGTTCCCCCAATTCTGGGATGTTCACTAGCACAGATACGCAGTATTTT	CASSSPNSGMFTSTDTQYF
TRBV12-3/TRBV12-4	TRBJ1-1	.	.	TGTGCCAGCAGTCCGGTGGTTTACACTGAAGCTTTCTTT	CASSPVVYTEAFF
TRBV16	TRBJ2-7	TRBD1	.	TGTGCCAGCAGCCGGGGACAGGCCACCTACGAGCAGTACTTC	CASSRGQATYEQYF